The entry below describes one TCR beta chain. The protocol was immunoSEQ multiplex PCR, while the TCRdb copy is restricted to in-frame clones and leaves out a portion. The repertoire includes some 250,000 clones, about 80% of them detected once, and approximately 15% sits in the top ten. These data are taken from a study of blood T cell repertoires in COVID-19. Study-wide context: The United States, Italy and Spain were the sources of the acute and convalescent COVID-19 samples.

Cohort assignment relied on participant-reported clinical history. The clonotype comes from a man aged 40-49 years who had recovered from COVID-19. Input material: PBMCs or T cells enriched from blood (not recorded which).

The CDR3 bases are TGTGCCAGCAGCGTAGGAGCGGGCCGTAGCACAGATACGCAGTATTTT. Protein product: CASSVGAGRSTDTQYF. The V and J genes are TRBV9 and TRBJ2-3, with D possibly being TRBD2 (6 bases). Looked up from germline, CDR1 is SGDLS and CDR2 is YYNGEE. The CDR3 has 16 residues. The V end was cut by 0 bases, the J end by 0 bases, with 11 bases between.